This TCR beta chain is drawn from a study of vaccination effects on CD4 cells after COVID-19. On the study more broadly: Following the second dose by a median of 72 days, the post-vaccine samples were obtained. Regarding the study as a whole: Clones that were induced by infection or by vaccine showed marked contraction late after vaccination.

The data were produced by immunoSEQ multiplex PCR, yet TCRdb's version contains in-frame clones alone and is incomplete. Of around 32,000 clones in the sample, approximately 76% were seen once. As for this clone: Its antigen is not known.

Viral peptide pool expansion of antigen-specific CD4+ T cells preceded sequencing in the ViraFEST assay. After more than 9 days in culture, the CD4+ T cells were isolated. Vaccine administered to participants consisted of two doses of either BNT162b2 or mRNA-1273. Nobody among the vaccine recipients had prior SARS-CoV-2 infection (nucleocapsid antibodies were negative). Cultures had half their medium replaced with IL-2 medium on days 3 and 7. The clonotype comes from a human donor who received a COVID-19 vaccine. The source was CD4+ T cells from PBMCs cultured with HCoV-229E spike peptides, collected after COVID-19 vaccination.

CDR3 sequence (DNA): TGCGCCAGCAGCCCCTACCAATCGAGCTCCTACGAGCAGTACTTC. Residues: CASSPYQSSSYEQYF. The chain is built from TRBV4-1 and TRBJ2-7, with D uncertain. Germline loops: CDR1 MGHRA, CDR2 YSYEKL. Trimming removed 4 bases at V and 0 bases at J, with 13 bases between. This CDR3 region has 15 residues.